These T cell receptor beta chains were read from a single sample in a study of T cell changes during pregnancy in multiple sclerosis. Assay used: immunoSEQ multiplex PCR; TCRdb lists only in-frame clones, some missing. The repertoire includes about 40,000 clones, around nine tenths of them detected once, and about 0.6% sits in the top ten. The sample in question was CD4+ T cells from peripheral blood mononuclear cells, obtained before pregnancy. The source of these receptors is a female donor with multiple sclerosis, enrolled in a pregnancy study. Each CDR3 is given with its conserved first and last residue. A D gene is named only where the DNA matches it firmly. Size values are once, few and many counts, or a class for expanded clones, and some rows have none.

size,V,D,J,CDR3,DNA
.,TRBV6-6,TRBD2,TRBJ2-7,CASSIAGGPFEQYF,TGTGCCAGCAGCATTGCGGGGGGGCCTTTCGAGCAGTACTTC
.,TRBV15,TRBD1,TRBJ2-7,CATSRDRTGAYEQYF,TGTGCCACCAGCAGAGATCGGACAGGGGCCTACGAGCAGTACTTC
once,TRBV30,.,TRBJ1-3,CAWSGGGSSGNTIYF,TGTGCCTGGAGCGGGGGGGGGAGCTCTGGAAACACCATATATTTT
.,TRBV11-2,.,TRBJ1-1,CASSLGGVPNTEAFF,TGTGCCAGCAGCTTAGGAGGTGTGCCGAACACTGAAGCTTTCTTT
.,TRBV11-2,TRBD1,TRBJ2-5,CASSPRPRTGGMLETQYF,TGTGCCAGCAGCCCTAGACCCCGGACAGGGGGCATGTTGGAGACCCAGTACTTC
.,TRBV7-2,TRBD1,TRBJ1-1,CASSLYGTENTEAFF,TGTGCCAGCAGCTTATACGGGACAGAGAACACTGAAGCTTTCTTT
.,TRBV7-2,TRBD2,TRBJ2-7,CASSPRTRGDEQYF,TGTGCCAGCAGCCCTAGGACTAGAGGGGACGAGCAGTACTTC
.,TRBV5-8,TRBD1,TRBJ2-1,CASSFRDRGYNEQFF,TGTGCCAGCAGCTTCCGGGACAGGGGATACAATGAGCAGTTCTTC
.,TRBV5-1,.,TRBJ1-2,CASSLEAGNGYTF,TGCGCCAGCAGCTTGGAGGCAGGGAATGGCTACACCTTC
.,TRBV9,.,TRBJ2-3,CASSVAQGITDTQYF,TGTGCCAGCAGCGTTGCTCAGGGCATCACAGATACGCAGTATTTT
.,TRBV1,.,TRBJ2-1,CTSSQDKEAGGFLNYNEQFF,TGCACCAGCAGCCAAGATAAAGAAGCGGGGGGGTTTCTGAACTACAATGAGCAGTTCTTC
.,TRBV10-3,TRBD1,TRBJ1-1,CAIRDAGGTEAFF,TGTGCCATCAGGGACGCAGGGGGCACTGAAGCTTTCTTT
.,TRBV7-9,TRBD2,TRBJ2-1,CASSSERGGLYNEQFF,TGTGCCAGCAGCTCGGAGCGGGGGGGACTTTACAATGAGCAGTTCTTC
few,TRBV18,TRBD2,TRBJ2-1,CASSPLAGGRNEQFF,TGTGCCAGCTCCCCGCTAGCGGGGGGGCGTAATGAGCAGTTCTTC
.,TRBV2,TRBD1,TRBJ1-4,CASRTGPNEKLFF,TGTGCCAGCAGGACAGGGCCTAATGAAAAACTGTTTTTT
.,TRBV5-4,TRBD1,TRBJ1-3,CASSLQGGDTIYF,TGTGCCAGCAGCTTACAGGGGGGGGACACCATATATTTT
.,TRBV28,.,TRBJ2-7,CASSLPGYEQYF,TGTGCCAGCAGCCTCCCCGGCTACGAGCAGTACTTC
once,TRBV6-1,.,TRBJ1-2,CASSEGGANYGYTF,TGTGCCAGCAGTGAGGGAGGGGCCAACTATGGCTACACCTTC
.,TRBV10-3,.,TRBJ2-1,CAINRGADNEQFF,TGTGCCATCAATCGGGGGGCAGACAATGAGCAGTTCTTC
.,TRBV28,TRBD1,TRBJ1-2,CASSTGQGGGYGYTF,TGTGCCAGCTCTACGGGACAGGGGGGAGGGTATGGCTACACCTTC
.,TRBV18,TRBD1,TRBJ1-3,CASSPPGQRGLRNTIYF,TGTGCCAGCTCACCTCCGGGACAGCGAGGACTGAGAAACACCATATATTTT
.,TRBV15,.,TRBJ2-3,CATSRDHWGPTDTQYF,TGTGCCACCAGCAGAGATCATTGGGGGCCCACAGATACGCAGTATTTT
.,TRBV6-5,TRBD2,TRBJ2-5,CASRIAGGQETQYF,TGTGCCAGCAGGATAGCGGGGGGGCAAGAGACCCAGTACTTC
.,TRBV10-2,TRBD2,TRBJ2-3,CAGTSGGSTDTQYF,TGCGCCGGGACTAGCGGCGGGAGCACAGATACGCAGTATTTT
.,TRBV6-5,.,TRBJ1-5,CASSYSMNAGQPQHF,TGTGCCAGCAGTTACTCGATGAATGCGGGACAGCCCCAGCATTTT
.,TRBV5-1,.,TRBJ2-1,CASSFGTANEQFF,TGCGCCAGCAGCTTCGGGACTGCCAATGAGCAGTTCTTC
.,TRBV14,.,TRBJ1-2,CASSPRWAGLDGYTF,TGTGCCAGCAGCCCGCGATGGGCGGGGTTGGATGGCTACACCTTC
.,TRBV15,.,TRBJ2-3,CATSSRLGGPTDTQYF,TGTGCCACCAGCAGCAGACTGGGGGGGCCCACAGATACGCAGTATTTT
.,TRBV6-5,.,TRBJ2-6,CASSSDSFSGANVLTF,TGTGCCAGCAGTTCGGACAGCTTCTCTGGGGCCAACGTCCTGACTTTC